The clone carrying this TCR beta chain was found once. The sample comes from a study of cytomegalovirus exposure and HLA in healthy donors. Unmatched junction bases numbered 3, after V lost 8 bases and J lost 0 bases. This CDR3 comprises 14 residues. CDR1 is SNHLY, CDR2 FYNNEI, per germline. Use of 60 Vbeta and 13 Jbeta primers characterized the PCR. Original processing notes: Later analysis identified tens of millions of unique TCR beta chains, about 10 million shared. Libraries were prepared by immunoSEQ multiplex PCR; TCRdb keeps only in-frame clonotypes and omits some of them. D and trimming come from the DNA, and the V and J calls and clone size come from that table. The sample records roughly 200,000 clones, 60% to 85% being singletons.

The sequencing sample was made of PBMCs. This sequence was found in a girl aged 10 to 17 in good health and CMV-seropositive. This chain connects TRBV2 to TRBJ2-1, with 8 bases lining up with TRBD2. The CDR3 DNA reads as TGTGCCAGCCGGGGGGGCGTCTCCTACAATGAGCAGTTCTTC. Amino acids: CASRGGVSYNEQFF. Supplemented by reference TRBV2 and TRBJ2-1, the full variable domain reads EPEVTQTPSHQVTQMGQEVILRCVPISNHLYFYWYRQILGQKVEFLVSFYNNEISEKSEIFDDQFSVERPDGSNFTLKIRSTKLEDSAMYFCASRGGVSYNEQFFGPGTRLTVL.